A single sample is the source of the 20 T cell receptor beta chains below, sequenced in a study of cytomegalovirus exposure and HLA in healthy donors. The PCR ran on 60 Vbeta and 13 Jbeta primers. Profiling relied on immunoSEQ multiplex PCR, and the TCRdb table lists in-frame clones only, not all of them. In the table there are some 110,000 clones, 75% to 90% of which are singletons. What was sequenced was PBMCs. The source of these receptors is a man in his thirties or forties in good health and CMV-seropositive.

The chain carries TRBV6-1 and TRBJ2-5, with TRBD2 matching 7 bases. Trimming removed 3 bases from V and 5 bases from J; junction bases left unmatched: 6. CDR1 is MNHNS, CDR2 SASEGT, per germline. The CDR3 sequence is 14 residues long. CDR3 in amino acids: CASSEGGFMETQYF. In nucleotides, the CDR3 is TGTGCCAGCAGTGAGGGGGGGTTTATGGAGACCCAGTACTTC.

This chain connects TRBV7-2 to TRBJ1-5, with a possible D match to TRBD1 (6 bases). CDR3 length equals 13 residues. CDR1 and CDR2 from the germline V gene are SGHTA and FQGNSA. Trimming left V 2 bases short and J 8 bases short, with 10 bases between. The CDR3 DNA reads as TGTGCCAGCAGCTTAAGAGGGGGGGAGCCCCAGCATTTT. It encodes CASSLRGGEPQHF.

This clone is a singleton in its sample. The chain recombines TRBV15 with TRBJ2-7, with a possible D match to TRBD1 (6 bases). The germline V gene encodes CDR1 LNHNV and CDR2 YYDKDF (reference sequence). The V end was cut by 1 base, the J end by 4 bases, with 11 bases between. The CDR3 runs 14 residues. The CDR3 protein is CATSRGTGIYEQYF. In DNA form, the CDR3 reads TGTGCCACCAGCAGAGGTACAGGGATTTACGAGCAGTACTTC.

This chain uses TRBV9 with TRBJ1-1, with TRBD1 as a possible D gene (5 bases). The CDR3 spans 13 residues. Per the germline V gene, CDR1 is SGDLS and CDR2 is YYNGEE. Trimming stripped 0 bases from V and 6 bases from J, with 9 bases between. Here the CDR3 DNA reads TGTGCCAGCAGCGTAGGGAGGGGTGCTGAAGCTTTCTTT. Protein product: CASSVGRGAEAFF.

The chain combines TRBV4-2 with TRBJ1-5; D ambiguous. V lost 0 bases, J lost 7 bases, and 10 bases lay in between. Germline values: CDR1 LGHNA, CDR2 YNFKEQ. The CDR3 extends over 14 amino acids. As DNA, the CDR3 is TGTGCCAGCAGCCAAGATCTGCCTAACCAGCCCCAGCATTTT. Its translation: CASSQDLPNQPQHF.

The genes are TRBV11-3 and TRBJ2-2, with 12 positions matching TRBD2. The CDR3 is 15 amino acids. From germline, CDR1 is SGHNT and CDR2 YENEEA. V dropped 6 bases and J dropped 6; count of bases not matched to a gene: 5. CDR3 nucleotides: TGTGCCAGCAGGACCGCTAGCGGGGGGGCCGGGGAGCTGTTTTTT. As protein: CASRTASGGAGELFF.

The chain carries TRBV9 and TRBJ1-2; no firm D call. The CDR3 totals 11 residues. Trimming pared 4 bases from V and 7 bases from J, leaving 8 bases between. From germline, CDR1 is SGDLS and CDR2 YYNGEE. Here the CDR3 DNA reads TGTGCCAGCAGCCGGCCGGGTGGCTACACCTTC. As protein: CASSRPGGYTF. Drawing the rest from reference TRBV9 and TRBJ1-2, the complete variable domain is DSGVTQTPKHLITATGQRVTLRCSPRSGDLSVYWYQQSLDQGLQFLIQYYNGEERAKGNILERFSAQQFPDLHSELNLSSLELGDSALYFCASSRPGGYTFGSGTRLTVV.

This clone came up a few times. Here the CDR3 reads CASSQDLMSNTEAFF. The CDR3 DNA reads TGCGCCAGCAGCCAAGATCTAATGTCGAACACTGAAGCTTTCTTT. The rearrangement uses TRBV4-3 and TRBJ1-1, with D unresolved. Per germline, CDR1 LGHNA and CDR2 YSLEER. The V end was cut by 0 bases, the J end by 1 base, with 9 bases between. The CDR3 loop spans 15 amino acids.

The CDR3 here is CASSGLLSNSPLHF. CDR3 coding DNA: TGTGCCAGCAGTGGGCTCTTATCAAATTCACCCCTCCACTTT. This chain links TRBV6-1 with TRBJ1-6, with unresolved D. V was cut by 4 bases and J by 7 bases, with 11 bases left in between. This CDR3 region has 14 residues. Looked up from germline, CDR1 is MNHNS and CDR2 is SASEGT.

On this clone itself: The junction differs from germline at one of its ends, possibly a read error. This sequence joins TRBV7-7 and TRBJ2-5; a weak D match, TRBD2 (7 bases). The CDR3 totals 14 residues. In germline, CDR1 is SSHAT, CDR2 FNYEAQ (reference sequence). The CDR3 loop is CASSSSGEGGTQYF. The CDR3 coding sequence is TGTGCTAGCAGCTCGTCAGGGGAGGGAGGGACCCAGTACTTC.

This clone turned up a few times. The J gene is TRBJ1-2, the V gene TRBV7-2, with 8 nucleotides matching TRBD1. CDR1 is SGHTA and CDR2 is FQGNSA in the germline V gene. With 1 base clipped from V and 8 bases from J, the junction kept 9 bases outside the gene matches. The CDR3 sequence is 15 residues long. Here the CDR3 DNA reads TGTGCCAGCAGCTTAGAGCGGGCCCAGGGGGCGGGCTACACCTTC. It yields the protein CASSLERAQGAGYTF.

This clone has just a few counts. The gene calls are TRBV5-1 and TRBJ1-1, with TRBD1 matching 8 bases. The CDR3 runs 15 residues. The V and J ends lost 2 bases and 5 bases, in that order; junction bases with no gene match: 8. Germline V gene lookup returns CDR1 SGHRS and CDR2 YFSETQ. This CDR3 is CASSFFDRGGTEAFF. The CDR3 DNA is TGCGCCAGCAGCTTCTTCGACAGGGGTGGTACTGAAGCTTTCTTT.

V and J are TRBV10-3 and TRBJ2-3; 9 bases are shared with TRBD2. The CDR3 spans 15 residues. J was trimmed by 5 bases and V by 10 bases; bases with no gene match: 13. The germline V gene encodes CDR1 ENHRY and CDR2 SYGVKD. CDR3: CAKFLAGERGDTQYF. The DNA of the CDR3 is TGTGCCAAGTTTTTAGCGGGGGAGAGGGGAGATACGCAGTATTTT.

The gene calls are TRBV6-6 and TRBJ2-7; TRBD2 might be the D (5 bases). Trimming removed 0 bases from V and 2 bases from J, with 14 bases in between. Germline values: CDR1 MNHNY, CDR2 SVGAGI (reference sequence). This CDR3 is 16 amino acids long. The CDR3 nucleotides read TGTGCCAGCAGTTACTCAGAGGGCAGGTCTCCCTACGAGCAGTACTTC. This encodes CASSYSEGRSPYEQYF.

The table lists this clone with a few counts. The chain links TRBV4-2 to TRBJ2-6; TRBD1 might be the D (6 bases). The germline V gene encodes CDR1 LGHNA and CDR2 YNFKEQ. Deletions cut 4 bases from V and 0 bases from J, with 13 bases between. The CDR3 is made up of 17 amino acids. CDR3 residues: CASSLQGSSSGANVLTF. CDR3 bases: TGTGCCAGCAGCCTACAGGGTTCCTCCTCTGGGGCCAACGTCCTGACTTTC.

The V gene is TRBV5-6, the J gene TRBJ2-5; 7 bases line up with TRBD2. Per the germline V gene, CDR1 is SGHDT and CDR2 is YYEEEE. The CDR3 is 14 amino acids. With V trimmed by 3 bases and J by 4 bases, 6 bases remained unmatched. The CDR3 sequence is CASSWRGRGETQYF. As DNA, the CDR3 is TGTGCCAGCAGCTGGCGGGGGAGGGGAGAGACCCAGTACTTC.

This chain connects TRBV14 to TRBJ2-1; possibly TRBD1 for D (6 bases). The V gene's germline CDR1 is SGHDN and CDR2 FVKESK. Trimming removed 3 bases at V and 11 bases at J, with 17 bases between. The CDR3 length is 14 residues. The CDR3 is CASSQSHRAAKQFF. CDR3 sequence (DNA): TGTGCCAGCAGCCAGTCCCACAGGGCCGCCAAGCAGTTCTTC.

The chain carries TRBV19 and TRBJ2-5, with D perhaps TRBD1 (5 bases). This CDR3 contains 13 residues. Trimming pared 6 bases from V and 4 bases from J, leaving 12 bases between. The germline gives CDR1 LNHDA, CDR2 SQIVND (reference sequence). CDR3 residues: CASSFDSPETQYF. In nucleotides, the CDR3 is TGTGCCAGTAGCTTCGACAGTCCAGAGACCCAGTACTTC.

The chain carries TRBV9 and TRBJ2-1, with 15 bases aligning to TRBD2. In germline, CDR1 is SGDLS, CDR2 YYNGEE. The CDR3 sequence is 18 residues long. V dropped 0 bases and J dropped 2; count of bases not matched to a gene: 3. CDR3 in amino acids: CASSVGTSGGAPYNEQFF. Here the CDR3 DNA reads TGTGCCAGCAGCGTAGGGACTAGCGGGGGGGCCCCCTACAATGAGCAGTTCTTC. The full variable domain, with the rest looked up from reference TRBV9 and TRBJ2-1, is DSGVTQTPKHLITATGQRVTLRCSPRSGDLSVYWYQQSLDQGLQFLIQYYNGEERAKGNILERFSAQQFPDLHSELNLSSLELGDSALYFCASSVGTSGGAPYNEQFFGPGTRLTVL.

The rearrangement uses TRBV28 and TRBJ1-5, with 9 bases matching TRBD1. Germline V gene data show CDR1 as MDHEN and CDR2 as SYDVKM. This CDR3 region has 23 residues. Trimming took 2 bases from V and 0 from J; bases not matched to a gene: 23. CDR3 region: CASSLGRDRATPRRHYSNQPQHF. The CDR3 bases are TGTGCCAGCAGTTTAGGGCGGGACAGGGCTACTCCCCGTCGTCACTATAGCAATCAGCCCCAGCATTTT.